This is a list of T cell receptor beta chains from one sample in a study of T-cell reconstitution after alpha-beta-depleted transplantation in children. TCRdb recomputed calls from the PCR reads with MiXCR, one row per CDR3 protein. Of hundreds of thousands of distinct CDR3 sequences listed, over 10% are singletons. Source: PBMCs, mostly from graft donor cells, taken 360 days after TCRalphabeta/CD19-depleted stem cell transplant. The receptors come from a male patient between 10 and 17 years old who had a stem cell transplant for acute myeloid leukemia, so the T cells may come from the graft donor. Each CDR3 is given with its conserved first and last residue. A D gene is named only where the DNA matches it firmly. Clone size is given for some rows only: seen once, a few or many times, or a class if the clone is expanded.

CATSDPIRWSDEQFF	TGTGCCACCAGTGACCCGATTAGGTGGAGTGATGAGCAGTTCTTC	TRBV24-1	15	TRBJ2-1	NA	NA
CAISGGLAVSYEQYF	TGTGCCATCAGTGGGGGACTAGCGGTTTCCTACGAGCAGTACTTC	TRBV10-3	15	TRBJ2-7	many	TRBD2
CSAGLAGGVWETQYF	TGCAGTGCTGGCCTAGCGGGAGGTGTTTGGGAGACCCAGTACTTC	TRBV20-1	15	TRBJ2-5	few	TRBD2
CASSLVGSSLTNEQFF	TGTGCCAGCAGCCTCGTAGGTAGCAGTCTTACCAATGAGCAGTTCTTC	TRBV9	16	TRBJ2-1	many	NA
CSARAGYEQYF	TGCAGTGCTAGAGCCGGCTACGAGCAGTACTTC	TRBV20-1	11	TRBJ2-7	many	NA
CASSLDPWANSNQPQHF	TGCGCCAGCAGCTTGGACCCATGGGCAAATAGCAATCAGCCCCAGCATTTT	TRBV5-1	17	TRBJ1-5	many	NA
CASSLGERRRHYEQYF	TGTGCCAGCAGCTTGGGGGAGCGGCGTAGACACTACGAGCAGTACTTC	TRBV5-4	16	TRBJ2-7	many	NA
CASSLGVGGSTDTQYF	TGTGCCAGCAGCTTAGGGGTGGGGGGCAGCACAGATACGCAGTATTTT	TRBV7-2	16	TRBJ2-3	few	NA
CSARDHASGSSGELFF	TGCAGTGCTAGAGATCACGCTAGCGGGAGTAGCGGGGAGCTGTTTTTT	TRBV20-1	16	TRBJ2-2	many	TRBD2
CSVDRGNTIYF	TGCAGCGTTGATAGGGGGAACACCATATATTTT	TRBV29-1	11	TRBJ1-3	few	NA
CSARGPLPTEAFF	TGCAGTGCTAGAGGGCCCTTGCCCACTGAAGCTTTCTTT	TRBV20-1	13	TRBJ1-1	few	NA
CSARRRESTYEQYF	TGCAGTGCTAGACGGCGGGAGTCGACCTACGAGCAGTACTTC	TRBV20-1	14	TRBJ2-7	NA	TRBD2
CSTTRAYNEQFF	TGCAGTACAACGCGGGCCTACAATGAGCAGTTCTTC	TRBV20-1	12	TRBJ2-1	NA	NA
CASSRGTDEAFF	TGCGCCAGCAGCAGGGGGACAGATGAAGCTTTCTTT	TRBV4-3	12	TRBJ1-1	few	TRBD1
CASLGTSGRARNEQFF	TGTGCCAGCCTAGGGACTAGCGGGAGGGCCCGGAATGAGCAGTTCTTC	TRBV6-2/TRBV6-3	16	TRBJ2-1	NA	TRBD2
CASSLAAASSSYEQYF	TGTGCCAGCAGCTTAGCAGCAGCGTCGAGCTCCTACGAGCAGTACTTC	TRBV7-3	16	TRBJ2-7	many	NA
CASSPGFLRTEQYF	TGTGCCAGCAGCCCGGGATTTTTGAGGACCGAGCAGTACTTC	TRBV5-6	14	TRBJ2-7	NA	NA
CASSPGVANNEQFF	TGTGCCAGCAGCCCTGGGGTAGCCAACAATGAGCAGTTCTTC	TRBV3-1	14	TRBJ2-1	few	NA
CASSLSLDGGELFF	TGTGCCAGCAGCTTAAGTCTAGACGGCGGGGAGCTGTTTTTT	TRBV11-2	14	TRBJ2-2	NA	NA
CASSIRGAGTEAFF	TGTGCCAGCAGCATCCGAGGGGCTGGGACTGAAGCTTTCTTT	TRBV2	14	TRBJ1-1	NA	NA
CASRLAGASYNEQFF	TGTGCCAGCAGGCTCGCAGGGGCCTCCTACAATGAGCAGTTCTTC	TRBV7-3	15	TRBJ2-1	NA	NA
CATSDKTGQVPYNEQFF	TGTGCCACCAGTGACAAAACGGGACAGGTACCCTACAATGAGCAGTTCTTC	TRBV24-1	17	TRBJ2-1	NA	TRBD1
CASSFSGAPSGANVLTF	TGTGCCAGCAGTTTCTCAGGGGCACCCTCTGGGGCCAACGTCCTGACTTTC	TRBV28	17	TRBJ2-6	many	NA